The present T cell receptor beta chain was sequenced within a study of T cell responses to AZD1222 COVID-19 vaccine. Findings and limits, study-wide: Seropositive at baseline were only five or six AZD1222 recipients. In the spike-specific TCR repertoire, nearly half reportedly target unmutated variant regions. Clonal diversity may have been underestimated in mostly white British donors. Across the whole spike, CD4 TCRs peaked at regions 160-218 and 743-854.

The V gene's germline CDR1 is MGHRA and CDR2 YSYEKL. The V end was cut by 1 base, the J end by 6 bases, with 7 bases between. This CDR3 contains 13 residues. As to this clone: What it recognizes is unknown.

Some clones are missing from TCRdb's copy, which holds only in-frame ones; the method was immunoSEQ multiplex PCR. The table shows more than 250,000 clones, with approximately 93% occurring only once. The rearrangement joins TRBV4-1 to TRBJ2-1; D is unclear. The clonotype originates from an adult in good health. This specimen was peripheral blood, taken on day 0 of AZD1222 vaccination. The CDR3 protein is CASSQARVNEQFF. The CDR3 nucleotides are TGCGCCAGCAGCCAAGCCCGAGTCAATGAGCAGTTCTTC.